The 13 T cell receptor beta chains below were found in one sample sequenced in a study of cytomegalovirus exposure and HLA in healthy donors. The primer mix had 60 Vbeta and 13 Jbeta primers. Sequencing used immunoSEQ multiplex PCR; TCRdb keeps in-frame clones, though not all of them. The sample shows approximately 180,000 clones, 70% to 80% of them seen only once. Sequencing input: PBMCs. Receptors were obtained from a woman aged 45-65 years in good health and CMV-seronegative.

This chain uses TRBV15 with TRBJ2-1; no clear D gene. CDR3 size: 12 residues. From germline, CDR1 is LNHNV and CDR2 YYDKDF (reference sequence). Deletions cut 2 bases from V and 6 bases from J, with 5 bases between. In nucleotides, the CDR3 is TGTGCCACCAGCAGAATATCCAATGAGCAGTTCTTC. It specifies CATSRISNEQFF.

CDR3 DNA: TGTGCCAGCAGCTTAGACAGGTCCTCTGGGGCCAACGTCCTGACTTTC. Translated, it gives CASSLDRSSGANVLTF. The chain is built from TRBV7-8 and TRBJ2-6; D perhaps matches TRBD1 (5 bases). With 1 base removed from V and 0 bases from J, the gap between germline ends came to 7 bases. This CDR3 has 16 amino acids. The germline V gene has CDR1 SGHVS and CDR2 FQNEAQ. Looking up the rest from reference TRBV7-8 and TRBJ2-6 gives the full variable domain: GAGVSQSPRYKVAKRGQDVALRCDPISGHVSLFWYQQALGQGPEFLTYFQNEAQLDKSGLPSDRFFAERPEGSVSTLKIQRTQQEDSAVYLCASSLDRSSGANVLTFGAGSRLTVL.

The rearrangement uses TRBV29-1 and TRBJ2-7; 10 positions agree with TRBD2. The CDR3 has 22 residues. Germline CDR1 SQVTM, CDR2 ANQGSEA. V lost 4 bases to trimming and J lost 0 bases; unmatched junction nucleotides: 27. DNA for the CDR3: TGCAGCGTTGGGGTCTTCAGGCGACCTTTAGCGGGAGGCACCATAAGCTCCTACGAGCAGTACTTC. Amino acid sequence: CSVGVFRRPLAGGTISSYEQYF.

The chain employs TRBV29-1 and TRBJ1-5; TRBD1 aligns across 8 bases. Germline V lookup: CDR1 SQVTM, CDR2 ANQGSEA. Germline trimming cut 5 bases from V and 6 bases from J; bases unmatched to any gene: 6. The CDR3 is 13 amino acids. CDR3 in DNA: TGCAGCGTTCTTGACAGGGGCACTCAGCCCCAGCATTTT. Amino acid sequence: CSVLDRGTQPQHF.

This clone was recorded only once. The rearrangement joins TRBV28 to TRBJ2-1; possibly TRBD2 for D (6 bases). Germline loops: CDR1 MDHEN, CDR2 SYDVKM. The V end was cut by 3 bases, the J end by 4 bases, with 10 bases between. CDR3 size: 14 residues. The CDR3 here is CASSFYGTYNEQFF. DNA of the CDR3: TGTGCCAGCAGTTTTTACGGGACTTACAATGAGCAGTTCTTC.

The V gene is TRBV28, the J gene TRBJ1-1; 7 bases are shared with TRBD1. Looked up from germline, CDR1 is MDHEN and CDR2 is SYDVKM. Trimming removed 3 bases from V and 0 bases from J; junction bases left unmatched: 7. This CDR3 comprises 16 residues. The CDR3 sequence: CASSLRDSLMNTEAFF. CDR3 DNA sequence: TGTGCCAGCAGTTTGAGGGACAGCCTTATGAACACTGAAGCTTTCTTT.

The chain joins TRBV19 to TRBJ2-4, with a possible D match to TRBD1 (5 bases). In germline, CDR1 is LNHDA, CDR2 SQIVND (reference sequence). V was shortened by 5 bases and J by 1 base, with 15 bases between the two germline ends. The CDR3 has 16 residues. CDR3 in amino acids: CASSAQGGVAKNIQYF. DNA for the CDR3: TGTGCCAGTAGTGCCCAGGGTGGAGTGGCCAAAAACATTCAGTACTTC.

The V call is TRBV19, the J call TRBJ2-4; the D is unclear. This CDR3 has 15 amino acids. Germline CDR1 reads LNHDA; CDR2 reads SQIVND (reference sequence). V dropped 1 base and J dropped 6 bases, with 13 bases sitting between them. CDR3 protein: CASSIGPVVGNIQYF. CDR3 nucleotide sequence: TGTGCCAGTAGTATAGGCCCCGTTGTCGGAAACATTCAGTACTTC.

The gene calls are TRBV18 and TRBJ1-4, with 8 nucleotides matching TRBD1. Germline lookup yields CDR1 KGHSH and CDR2 LQKENI. V was clipped by 5 bases and J by 0 bases; unmatched bases: 5. The CDR3 length is 16 residues. The CDR3 is CASSFRQGTTNEKLFF. As DNA, the CDR3 is TGTGCCAGCTCATTCCGACAGGGGACAACTAATGAAAAACTGTTTTTT.

CDR3 amino acids: CSVGTGGNAGEQYF. In DNA, the CDR3 is TGCAGCGTTGGGACAGGGGGTAACGCGGGGGAGCAGTACTTC. This chain connects TRBV29-1 to TRBJ2-7; 10 bases are shared with TRBD1. With V trimmed by 4 bases and J by 7 bases, 10 bases remained unmatched. Per germline, CDR1 SQVTM and CDR2 ANQGSEA. The CDR3 loop spans 14 amino acids.

The rearrangement uses TRBV6-5 and TRBJ1-5; D is perhaps TRBD1 (6 bases). The CDR3 runs to 11 residues. Trimming cost V 11 bases and J 3 bases, with 8 bases left between them. CDR1 MNHEY and CDR2 SVGAGI come from the germline V gene. CDR3 amino acids: CASGVNQPQHF. CDR3 bases: TGTGCCTCAGGGGTCAATCAGCCCCAGCATTTT.

The chain has TRBV21-1 and TRBJ1-1. TRBV21-1 is a pseudogene. The CDR3 has 17 amino acids. The CDR3 here is CASSKYQAGRTNTEAFF. CDR3 in DNA: TGTGCCAGCAGCAAATACCAGGCGGGACGAACGAACACTGAAGCTTTCTTT.

This clone was seen only once. The chain couples TRBV6-1 to TRBJ1-1; D is uncertain. The CDR3 runs 13 residues. V was shortened by 7 bases and J by 1 base, with 10 bases between the two germline ends. Germline CDR1 reads MNHNS; CDR2 reads SASEGT. CDR3 DNA: TGTGCCAGCACACCACATGGGAACACTGAAGCTTTCTTT. This encodes CASTPHGNTEAFF.